The T cell receptor (beta chain) under discussion was sequenced for a study of T cells in Graves' hyperthyroidism and ophthalmopathy. From 8.5 to 10 ml of fresh peripheral blood, PBMCs were isolated. The CDR3 length is 17 residues. In germline, CDR1 is MNHNS, CDR2 SASEGT. J was trimmed by 6 bases and V by 5 bases; bases with no gene match: 14. This clonotype was recorded a few times. TCR beta CDR3 regions were amplified from RNA transcripts. Using the HTBI primer set, a first-round RT-PCR was run on the TCR CDR3. Using its own MiXCR run on the multiplex PCR reads, TCRdb lists one record per CDR3 protein. The data contain approximately 400,000 distinct CDR3 sequences, around 16% of them seen just once; the ten biggest clones take up roughly an eighth.

The gene calls are TRBV6-1 and TRBJ2-1, with 9 nucleotides matching TRBD1. The TCR originated in a woman aged 18-29 years with Graves' hyperthyroidism. The sample comprised blood. The CDR3 nucleotides read TGTGCCAGCAGTAGAATTTCAGACAGGGGGATCTTCAATGAGCAGTTCTTC. This translates into CASSRISDRGIFNEQFF.